The present entry profiles one TCR beta chain with its context. What it binds is not known. This entry belongs to a study of a mutant IDH1 vaccine in newly diagnosed glioma. On the study more broadly: The initiation of vaccination occurred 4-6 weeks after radiotherapy alone, or with temozolomide cycles. Visit V12 was at week 35; visit V13 was at week 47.

TCRdb's copy holds only in-frame clones and misses some; the assay was immunoSEQ multiplex PCR. There are over 25,000 clones in the sample; 65% to 85% occur only once, and roughly 10% lies in the top ten. Study-level results: It seemed that pseudoprogression was not linked to changes in the top peripheral T cell clonotypes.

Documented time point: week 35, safety follow-up. Each vaccine dose was 300 ug of mutant IDH1 20-mer peptide, with topical imiquimod. Donors had new WHO grade 3 or 4 IDH1-mutant, ATRX-lost astrocytomas. CDR3 length: 13 residues. Germline-derived CDR1 and CDR2 are SGHNT and YENEEA. Trimming shortened V by 0 bases and J by 5 bases, and 7 bases separated the two germline ends. Source: PBMCs, taken from a glioma patient whose treatment included an IDH1 peptide vaccine. This chain connects TRBV11-3 to TRBJ1-1; no clear D gene. This clonotype originated in a woman aged 25 to 39 with glioma. Some clones in this sample may be carry-over from other donors' samples. This chain's CDR3 is CASSLEGSTEAFF. In DNA form, the CDR3 reads TGTGCCAGCAGCTTAGAAGGGTCTACTGAAGCTTTCTTT. Using reference TRBV11-3 and TRBJ1-1 for the parts outside the CDR3, the full variable domain is EAGVVQSPRYKIIEKKQPVAFWCNPISGHNTLYWYLQNLGQGPELLIRYENEEAVDDSQLPKDRFSAERLKGVDSTLKIQPAELGDSAVYLCASSLEGSTEAFFGQGTRLTVV.